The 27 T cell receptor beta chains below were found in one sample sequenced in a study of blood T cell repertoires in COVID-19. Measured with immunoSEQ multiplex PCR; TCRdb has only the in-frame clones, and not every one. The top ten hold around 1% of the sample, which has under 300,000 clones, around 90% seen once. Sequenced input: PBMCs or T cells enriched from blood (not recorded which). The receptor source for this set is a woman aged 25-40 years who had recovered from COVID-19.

The CDR3 DNA follows: TGTGCCAGCAGTTACTTTCCCCCAGGGGCTTTCTTT. This gives the protein CASSYFPPGAFF. The chain links TRBV6-5 to TRBJ1-1, with D possibly matching TRBD1 (5 bases). This CDR3 spans 12 amino acids. Per germline, CDR1 MNHEY and CDR2 SVGAGI. Trimming removed 1 base from V and 11 bases from J, with 11 bases in between.

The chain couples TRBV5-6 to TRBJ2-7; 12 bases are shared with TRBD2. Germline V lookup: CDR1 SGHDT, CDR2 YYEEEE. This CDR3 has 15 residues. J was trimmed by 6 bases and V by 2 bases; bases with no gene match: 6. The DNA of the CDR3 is TGTGCCAGCAGCTTCGGACTAGCGGGGCCCCTCGAGCAGTACTTC. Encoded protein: CASSFGLAGPLEQYF.

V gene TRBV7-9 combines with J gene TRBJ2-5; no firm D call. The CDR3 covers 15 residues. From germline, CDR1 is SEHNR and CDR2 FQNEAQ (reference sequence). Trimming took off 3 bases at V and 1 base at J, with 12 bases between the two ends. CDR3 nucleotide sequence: TGTGCCAGCAGCTTTAGAGCCCCTTTCCAAGAGACCCAGTACTTC. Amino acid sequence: CASSFRAPFQETQYF.

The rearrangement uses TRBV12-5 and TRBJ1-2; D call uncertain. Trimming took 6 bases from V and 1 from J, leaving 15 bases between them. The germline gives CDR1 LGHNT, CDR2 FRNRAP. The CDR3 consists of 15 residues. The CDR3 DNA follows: TGTGCTAGTGGGGGCCGTTCGGGAGTTAACTATGGCTACACCTTC. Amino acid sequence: CASGGRSGVNYGYTF. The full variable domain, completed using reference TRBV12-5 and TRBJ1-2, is DARVTQTPRHKVTEMGQEVTMRCQPILGHNTVFWYRQTMMQGLELLAYFRNRAPLDDSGMPKDRFSAEMPDATLATLKIQPSEPRDSAVYFCASGGRSGVNYGYTFGSGTRLTVV.

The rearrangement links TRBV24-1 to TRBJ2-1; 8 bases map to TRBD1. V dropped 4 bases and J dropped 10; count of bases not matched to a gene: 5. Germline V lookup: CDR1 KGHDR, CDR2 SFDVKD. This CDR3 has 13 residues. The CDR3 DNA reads TGTGCCACCAGTGACCCGGACAGGGACGAGCAGTTCTTC. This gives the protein CATSDPDRDEQFF.

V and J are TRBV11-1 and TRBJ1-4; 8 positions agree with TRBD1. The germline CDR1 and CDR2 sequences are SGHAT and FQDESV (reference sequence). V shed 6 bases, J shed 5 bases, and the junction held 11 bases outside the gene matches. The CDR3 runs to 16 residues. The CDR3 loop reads CASSHGIGQGNEKLFF. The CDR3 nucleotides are TGTGCCAGCAGTCATGGTATCGGACAGGGCAATGAAAAACTGTTTTTT.

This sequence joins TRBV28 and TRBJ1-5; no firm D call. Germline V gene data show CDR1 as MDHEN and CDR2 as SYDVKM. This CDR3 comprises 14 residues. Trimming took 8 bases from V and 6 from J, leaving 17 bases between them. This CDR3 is CASLGALHSQPQHF. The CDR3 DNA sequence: TGTGCCAGCTTAGGCGCACTCCACAGTCAGCCCCAGCATTTT.

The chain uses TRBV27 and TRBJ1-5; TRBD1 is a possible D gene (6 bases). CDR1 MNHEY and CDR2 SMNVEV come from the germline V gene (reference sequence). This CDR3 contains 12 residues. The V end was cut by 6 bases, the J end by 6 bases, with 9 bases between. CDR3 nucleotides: TGTGCCAGCAGGTCAGGGGCTCAGCCCCAGCATTTT. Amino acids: CASRSGAQPQHF.

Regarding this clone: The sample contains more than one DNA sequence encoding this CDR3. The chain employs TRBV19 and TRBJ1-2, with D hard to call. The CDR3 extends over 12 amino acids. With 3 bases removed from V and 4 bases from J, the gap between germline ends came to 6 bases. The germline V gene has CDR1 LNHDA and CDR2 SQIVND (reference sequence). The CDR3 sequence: CASSISVYGYTF. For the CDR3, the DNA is TGTGCCAGTAGTATTTCGGTCTATGGCTACACCTTC.

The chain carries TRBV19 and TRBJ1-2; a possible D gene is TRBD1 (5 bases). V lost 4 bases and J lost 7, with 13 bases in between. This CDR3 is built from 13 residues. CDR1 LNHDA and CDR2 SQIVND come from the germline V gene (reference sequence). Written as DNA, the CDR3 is TGTGCCAGTAGTACGGGCAGGGATGGTGGCTACACCTTC. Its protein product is CASSTGRDGGYTF.

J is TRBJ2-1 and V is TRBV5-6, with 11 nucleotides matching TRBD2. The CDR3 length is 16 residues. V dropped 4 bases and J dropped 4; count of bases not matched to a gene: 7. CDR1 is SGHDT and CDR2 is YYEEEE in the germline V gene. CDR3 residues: CASSPPGLAAYNEQFF. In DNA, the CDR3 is TGTGCCAGCAGCCCCCCGGGACTAGCGGCTTACAATGAGCAGTTCTTC.

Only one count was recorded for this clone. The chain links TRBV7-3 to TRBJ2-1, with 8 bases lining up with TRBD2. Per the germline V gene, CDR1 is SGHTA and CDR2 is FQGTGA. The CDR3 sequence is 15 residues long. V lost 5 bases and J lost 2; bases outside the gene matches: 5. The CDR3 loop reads CASSLQRGTYNEQFF. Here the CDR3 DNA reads TGTGCCAGCAGCCTCCAGCGGGGGACCTACAATGAGCAGTTCTTC.

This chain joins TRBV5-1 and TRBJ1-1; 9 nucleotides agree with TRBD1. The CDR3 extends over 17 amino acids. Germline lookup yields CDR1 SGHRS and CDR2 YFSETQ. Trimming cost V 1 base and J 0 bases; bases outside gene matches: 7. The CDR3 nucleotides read TGCGCCAGCAGCTTGCAACCGACAGGGGGGATGAACACTGAAGCTTTCTTT. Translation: CASSLQPTGGMNTEAFF.

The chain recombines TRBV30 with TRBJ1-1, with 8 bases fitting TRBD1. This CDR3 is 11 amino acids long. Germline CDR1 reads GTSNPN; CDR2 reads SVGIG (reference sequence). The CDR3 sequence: CVGQGNDAAFF. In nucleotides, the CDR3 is TGTGTTGGACAGGGCAACGATGCCGCTTTCTTT.

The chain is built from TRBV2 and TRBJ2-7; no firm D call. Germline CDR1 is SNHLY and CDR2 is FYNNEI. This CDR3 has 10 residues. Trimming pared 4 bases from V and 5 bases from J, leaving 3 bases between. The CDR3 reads CASSANEQYF. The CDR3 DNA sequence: TGTGCCAGCAGTGCCAACGAGCAGTACTTC.

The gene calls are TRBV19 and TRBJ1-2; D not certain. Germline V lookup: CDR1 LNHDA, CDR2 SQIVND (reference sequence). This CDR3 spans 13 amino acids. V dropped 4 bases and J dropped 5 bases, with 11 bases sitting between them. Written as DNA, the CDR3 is TGTGCCAGTAGTAGCGGGATTCCTTATGGCTACACCTTC. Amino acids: CASSSGIPYGYTF.

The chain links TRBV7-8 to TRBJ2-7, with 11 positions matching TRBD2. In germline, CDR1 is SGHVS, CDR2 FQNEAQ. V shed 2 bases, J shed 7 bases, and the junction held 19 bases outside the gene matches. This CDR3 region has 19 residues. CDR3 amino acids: CASSLWKATSGTSSREQYF. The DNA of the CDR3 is TGTGCCAGCAGCTTATGGAAGGCGACTAGCGGGACCTCCTCGCGAGAGCAGTACTTC.

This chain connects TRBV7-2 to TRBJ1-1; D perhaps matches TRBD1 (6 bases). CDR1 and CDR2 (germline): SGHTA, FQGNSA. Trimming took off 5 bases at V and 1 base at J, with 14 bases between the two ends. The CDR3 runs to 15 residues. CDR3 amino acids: CASSETGLGNTEAFF. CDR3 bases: TGTGCCAGCAGCGAGACAGGTCTAGGGAACACTGAAGCTTTCTTT.

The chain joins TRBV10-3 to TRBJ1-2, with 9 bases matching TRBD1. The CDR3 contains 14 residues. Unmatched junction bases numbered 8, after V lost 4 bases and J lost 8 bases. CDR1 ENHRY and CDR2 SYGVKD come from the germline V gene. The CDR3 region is CAISGRQGVGGYTF. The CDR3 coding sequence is TGTGCCATCAGTGGAAGACAGGGGGTTGGGGGCTACACCTTC.

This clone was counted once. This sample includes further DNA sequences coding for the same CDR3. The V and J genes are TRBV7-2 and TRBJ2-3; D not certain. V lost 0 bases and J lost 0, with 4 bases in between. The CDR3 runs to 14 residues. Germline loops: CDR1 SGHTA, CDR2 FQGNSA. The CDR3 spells CASSLARSTDTQYF. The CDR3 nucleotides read TGTGCCAGCAGCTTAGCTAGAAGCACAGATACGCAGTATTTT.

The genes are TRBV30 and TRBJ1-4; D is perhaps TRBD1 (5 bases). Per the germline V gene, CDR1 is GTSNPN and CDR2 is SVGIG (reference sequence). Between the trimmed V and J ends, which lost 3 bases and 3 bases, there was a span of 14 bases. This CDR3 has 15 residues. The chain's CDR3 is CAWSPKLGANEKLFF. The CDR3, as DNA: TGTGCCTGGAGCCCGAAGTTAGGGGCTAATGAAAAACTGTTTTTT.

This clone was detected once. The CDR3 spells CASSQERQAQNTEAFF. In nucleotides, the CDR3 is TGCGCCAGCAGCCAAGAGCGACAGGCTCAGAACACTGAAGCTTTCTTT. The chain has TRBV4-1 and TRBJ1-1; a possible D gene is TRBD1 (6 bases). The CDR3 totals 16 residues. The germline V and J ends were trimmed by 0 bases and 1 base, with 12 bases remaining between them. Per germline, CDR1 MGHRA and CDR2 YSYEKL.

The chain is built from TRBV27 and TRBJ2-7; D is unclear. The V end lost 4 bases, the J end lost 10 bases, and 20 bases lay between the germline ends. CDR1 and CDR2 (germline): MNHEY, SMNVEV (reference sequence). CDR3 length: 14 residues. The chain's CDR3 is CASSSSLLPKAQYF. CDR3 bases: TGTGCCAGCAGTTCCTCGCTACTACCAAAAGCACAGTACTTC.

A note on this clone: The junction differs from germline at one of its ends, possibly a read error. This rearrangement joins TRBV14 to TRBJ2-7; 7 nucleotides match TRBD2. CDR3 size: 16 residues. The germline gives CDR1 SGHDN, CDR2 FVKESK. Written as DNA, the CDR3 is TGTGCCAACAGCCAAGATTGGCGGGAGTCCTCCTACGAGCAGTACTTC. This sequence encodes CANSQDWRESSYEQYF. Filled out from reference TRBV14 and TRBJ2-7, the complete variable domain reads EAGVTQFPSHSVIEKGQTVTLRCDPISGHDNLYWYRRVMGKEIKFLLHFVKESKQDESGMPNNRFLAERTGGTYSTLKVQPAELEDSGVYFCANSQDWRESSYEQYFGPGTRLTVT.

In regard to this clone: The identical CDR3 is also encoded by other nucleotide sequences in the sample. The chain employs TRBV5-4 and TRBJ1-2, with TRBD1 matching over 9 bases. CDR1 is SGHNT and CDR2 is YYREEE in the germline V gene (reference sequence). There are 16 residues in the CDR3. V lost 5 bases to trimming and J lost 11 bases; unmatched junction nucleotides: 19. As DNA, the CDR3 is TGTGCCAGCAGAACCCCGGGACAGGGCTCGAGAGGTGGTTACACCTTC. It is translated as CASRTPGQGSRGGYTF.

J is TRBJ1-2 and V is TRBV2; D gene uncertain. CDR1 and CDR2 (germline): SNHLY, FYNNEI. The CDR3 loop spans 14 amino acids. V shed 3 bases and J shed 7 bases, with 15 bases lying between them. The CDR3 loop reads CASSEVQPSGGYTF. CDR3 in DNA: TGTGCCAGCAGTGAGGTTCAGCCGTCAGGTGGCTACACCTTC.

CDR3 loop: CASSLRRTGTNYGYTF. The CDR3 nucleotides are TGTGCCAGCAGCTTAAGGCGAACAGGGACTAACTATGGCTACACCTTC. The J gene is TRBJ1-2, the V gene TRBV11-3, with a tentative D call TRBD1 (6 bases). The germline V gene encodes CDR1 SGHNT and CDR2 YENEEA. With 2 bases removed from V and 0 bases from J, the gap between germline ends came to 13 bases. This CDR3 comprises 16 residues.